This TCR beta chain was documented in a study of blood T cell repertoires in COVID-19. Turning to the study itself: Material from acute and convalescent COVID-19 was sourced from the United States, Italy and Spain.

In germline, CDR1 is LGHDT, CDR2 YNNKEL (reference sequence). The CDR3 loop spans 17 amino acids. J was trimmed by 4 bases and V by 1 base; bases with no gene match: 10. Study processing details: Cell counts per sample came from amplifying reference gene primers. TCRdb keeps only in-frame clones here, not all; method: immunoSEQ multiplex PCR. V and J calls and clone size are as listed in that table; D and trimming were resolved from the DNA. The table lists 220,000 or so clones, 60% to 85% of them singletons. Sequenced sample: peripheral blood. The TCR sequence derives from a woman between 65 and 79 years old with acute or convalescent COVID-19. The chain links TRBV3-1 (or the pseudogene TRBV3-2) to TRBJ2-7, with 10 bases that match TRBD2. CDR3 in amino acids: CASSQGGERAGGYEQYF. DNA for the CDR3: TGTGCCAGCAGCCAAGGGGGTGAGAGAGCGGGAGGGTACGAGCAGTACTTC.